The 8 T cell receptor beta chains in this list originate from one sample, sequenced in a study of tissue T cells after allogeneic stem cell transplantation. Profiled with immunoSEQ multiplex PCR; TCRdb holds only in-frame clones, not every one. The data show over 700 clones, less than 65% seen once. The time point denotes: mouse harvest day 14 after allogeneic transplant. The graft held 10^6 splenic CD5+ T cells and 10^7 T-cell-depleted bone marrow cells. Sample: spleen. The receptors derive from a female BALB/c mouse given C57BL/6 T cells with graft-versus-host disease after an allogeneic hematopoietic cell transplant.

On this clone: The junction departs from germline at one end; a sequencing error may be responsible. Here the gene names and germline are mouse. The sequenced part of the CDR3 DNA is TGTGCCCGCAGTGATACCAGGTTGAACTCCCACTACACC. It specifies CARSDTRLNSHYT. The CDR3 in full is CARSDTRLNSHYTF. V is TRBV13-3 and J is TRBJ1-2; D not certain. The CDR3 is cut off 1 residue early in the read; its end comes from the germline J gene. The CDR3 has 14 residues. The V gene's germline CDR1 is NNHDY and CDR2 SYVADS.

As to this clone: Mouse names are used for the genes. The CDR3 bases that were read are TGTGCCAGCAGCCAAGACTGGGCCCAAGACACCCAGTAC. Translated, it gives CASSQDWAQDTQY. The entire CDR3 reads CASSQDWAQDTQYF. This chain links TRBV5 with TRBJ2-5; D perhaps matches TRBD2 (5 bases). Read coverage stops 1 residue before the CDR3 terminus; the germline J gene supplies the remainder. V was pared by 0 bases and J by 2 bases, with 6 bases between. The germline gives CDR1 LGHNA, CDR2 YNLKQL (reference sequence). CDR3 size: 14 residues.

In the case of this clone: These gene names are mouse names. The read is 1 residue too short to cover the CDR3 end, so that end is filled in from the germline J gene. The J gene is TRBJ2-1, the V gene TRBV17; possibly TRBD1 for D (6 bases). The CDR3 is 14 amino acids. V was clipped by 5 bases and J by 1 base, with 9 bases between them. CDR1 and CDR2 (germline): MNHDT, YYDKIL. CDR3 sequence: CASSPDRNYAEQFF. The DNA read from the CDR3 is TGTGCTAGCAGTCCCGACAGGAACTATGCTGAGCAGTTC.

Within the sample, this clone is large. Each gene name is a mouse one. Sequencing ends 1 residue short of the CDR3 end; the germline J gene provides the rest. The rearrangement links TRBV13-3 to TRBJ2-7; 8 bases map to TRBD1. V shed 3 bases and J 2 bases; nucleotides not matched to a gene: 4. The CDR3 is 14 residues long. Germline lookup yields CDR1 NNHDY and CDR2 SYVADS. The covered CDR3 bases are TGTGCCAGCAGTGGGACAGGGAGGGCCTATGAACAGTAC. This gives the protein CASSGTGRAYEQY. The CDR3 reads in full as CASSGTGRAYEQYF.

A word on this clone: Gene names are mouse gene names. The CDR3 is cut off 1 residue early in the read; its end comes from the germline J gene. This chain links TRBV5 with TRBJ2-4, with D uncertain. Germline V gene sequence: CDR1 LGHNA, CDR2 YNLKQL (reference sequence). The CDR3 has 14 residues. The V end lost 0 bases, the J end lost 0 bases, and 4 bases lay between the germline ends. The sequenced part of the CDR3 DNA is TGTGCCAGCAGCCAAGAGAATAGTCAAAACACCTTGTAC. Its translation is CASSQENSQNTLY. The full CDR3 reads CASSQENSQNTLYF.

Concerning this clone: The gene names here belong to mouse. The read terminates 1 residue before the CDR3 end, so the remaining end is supplied by the germline J gene. The V gene is TRBV29, the J gene TRBJ2-7; D may correspond to TRBD1 or TRBD2 (6 bases each). The CDR3 is 12 amino acids. Germline assignment: CDR1 MSHET and CDR2 SYDVDS. V was cut by 5 bases and J by 4 bases, with 9 bases left in between. CDR3 region: CASSGGQYEQYF. The CDR3 DNA, read in part, is TGTGCTAGCAGTGGGGGCCAATATGAACAGTAC.

Remarks on this clone: These gene names are mouse names. The read stops 1 residue short of the end of the CDR3; the missing end is completed from the germline J gene. The chain combines TRBV12-1 with TRBJ2-3; 10 bases align to TRBD1. V gave up 1 base and J gave up 3 bases; unmatched junction bases: 0. Germline values: CDR1 SGHSN, CDR2 HYEKVE. The CDR3 extends over 14 amino acids. The CDR3 DNA, read in part, is TGTGCCAGCTCTCTGGGACAGGGGGCAGAAACGCTGTAT. Its protein product is CASSLGQGAETLY. The CDR3 reads in full as CASSLGQGAETLYF.

This clone was seen only a few times. The germline and genes are mouse ones. The read stops 1 residue short of the end of the CDR3; the missing end is completed from the germline J gene. J is TRBJ2-5 and V is TRBV13-2; 8 bases align to TRBD2. The CDR3 extends over 14 amino acids. Germline lookup yields CDR1 NNHNN and CDR2 SYGAGS (reference sequence). J was trimmed by 5 bases and V by 0 bases; bases with no gene match: 2. The CDR3: CASGDAGLGDTQYF. The CDR3 bases that were read are TGTGCCAGCGGTGATGCAGGACTGGGAGACACCCAGTAC.